The present entry profiles one T cell receptor beta chain with its context. This specimen comes from a study of control samples from healthy donors and cancer patients. Assay: immunoSEQ multiplex PCR; the TCRdb copy retains only in-frame clones and omits some. The sample has approximately 160,000 clones, 94% seen once. The germline gives CDR1 SGHNT, CDR2 YYREEE (reference sequence). Between the trimmed V and J ends, which lost 4 bases and 7 bases, there was a span of 20 bases. The CDR3 consists of 16 residues. Sequenced material: blood. The chain combines TRBV5-4 with TRBJ2-2; perhaps TRBD2 as D (7 bases). The TCR was taken from a woman younger than 30 in good health. CDR3 region: CASSDGQSWGGGELFF. For the CDR3, the DNA is TGTGCCAGCAGCGATGGACAGTCTTGGGGGGGCGGGGAGCTGTTTTTT.